The 19 T cell receptor beta chains presented below share a single source sample, sequenced in a study of technical replicates of blood from several donors. Assay: immunoSEQ multiplex PCR; the TCRdb copy retains only in-frame clones and omits some. The sample yields 80,000 or so clones, 95% to 98% seen once. Input material: T cells isolated from PBMCs. The receptors originated from a human donor in good health.

J is TRBJ2-1 and V is TRBV7-9; TRBD2 matches at 7 bases. Per germline, CDR1 SEHNR and CDR2 FQNEAQ (reference sequence). This CDR3 is built from 16 residues. Losses at the gene ends were 0 bases for V and 9 bases for J; bases not matched to a gene: 11. The CDR3, as DNA: TGTGCCAGCAGCTTAGCGGGAGGGTCCCTTCCCGGTGAGCAGTTCTTC. Protein sequence: CASSLAGGSLPGEQFF.

The rearrangement joins TRBV11-2 to TRBJ2-2, with TRBD1 identical over 11 bases. Germline CDR1 and CDR2: SGHAT and FQNNGV. The length of the CDR3 is 16 residues. After removal of 5 bases from V and 6 bases from J, the junction contained 8 bases not matched to a gene. For the CDR3, the DNA is TGTGCCAGCAGCCCCCGGACAGGGGGCGCCTCCGGGGAGCTGTTTTTT. Encoded protein: CASSPRTGGASGELFF.

This chain joins TRBV5-6 and TRBJ2-1; 12 nucleotides match TRBD2. This CDR3 is 15 amino acids long. J lost 10 bases, V lost 4 bases, and 9 bases had no gene match. CDR1 SGHDT and CDR2 YYEEEE come from the germline V gene. Here the CDR3 DNA reads TGTGCCAGCAGCCCGGTGACTAGCGGGAGTTTCGAGCAGTTCTTC. Amino acid sequence: CASSPVTSGSFEQFF.

The J gene is TRBJ2-7, the V gene TRBV12-5; 8 bases are a match to TRBD1. V lost 1 base and J lost 5; bases outside the gene matches: 4. Germline V gene data show CDR1 as LGHNT and CDR2 as FRNRAP. The CDR3 contains 14 residues. CDR3 residues: CASGLGQGINEQYF. The CDR3 coding sequence is TGTGCTAGTGGTTTGGGACAGGGGATAAACGAGCAGTACTTC.

J is TRBJ1-1 and V is TRBV28; a possible D gene is TRBD1 (6 bases). V dropped 3 bases and J dropped 5 bases, with 25 bases sitting between them. CDR3 length: 18 amino acids. Germline CDR1 reads MDHEN; CDR2 reads SYDVKM. CDR3 sequence (DNA): TGTGCCAGCAGTTTGGCCAGCAGTTTGGCTTTCAGGGGAACTGAAGCTTTCTTT. It codes for CASSLASSLAFRGTEAFF.

The chain recombines TRBV11-3 with TRBJ2-1; 7 bases are shared with TRBD1. Unmatched junction bases numbered 3, after V lost 4 bases and J lost 0 bases. This CDR3 region has 15 residues. Germline V gene sequence: CDR1 SGHNT, CDR2 YENEEA. The CDR3 region is CASSSGQSSYNEQFF. DNA for the CDR3: TGTGCCAGCAGCTCGGGACAGAGCTCCTACAATGAGCAGTTCTTC. Based on the CDR3 plus reference TRBV11-3 and TRBJ2-1, the full variable domain is EAGVVQSPRYKIIEKKQPVAFWCNPISGHNTLYWYLQNLGQGPELLIRYENEEAVDDSQLPKDRFSAERLKGVDSTLKIQPAELGDSAVYLCASSSGQSSYNEQFFGPGTRLTVL.

The chain carries TRBV7-8 and TRBJ1-5; D is possibly TRBD1 (6 bases). The CDR3 runs 16 residues. The germline gives CDR1 SGHVS, CDR2 FQNEAQ. V was clipped by 4 bases and J by 1 base, with 14 bases between them. The CDR3: CASSSSGVLSNQPQHF. The DNA of the CDR3 is TGTGCCAGCAGCTCCTCAGGGGTTCTGAGCAATCAGCCCCAGCATTTT.

This chain links TRBV27 with TRBJ2-1, with D possibly TRBD1 on 6 matching bases. Trimming cost V 4 bases and J 0 bases, with 13 bases left between them. The germline V gene encodes CDR1 MNHEY and CDR2 SMNVEV (reference sequence). The CDR3 length is 16 residues. CDR3 in amino acids: CASSSYSTGSYNEQFF. In nucleotides, the CDR3 is TGTGCCAGCAGTTCATACTCGACAGGCTCCTACAATGAGCAGTTCTTC.

V is TRBV5-1 and J is TRBJ2-2; 10 bases match TRBD1. The CDR3 contains 14 residues. Germline V gene lookup returns CDR1 SGHRS and CDR2 YFSETQ. Losses at the gene ends were 4 bases for V and 5 bases for J; bases not matched to a gene: 2. The CDR3 nucleotides read TGCGCCAGCAGCCAGGGACAGGGGACCGGGGAGCTGTTTTTT. Amino acids: CASSQGQGTGELFF.

V usage is TRBV5-8 and J usage is TRBJ1-1; D ambiguous. The CDR3 spans 15 residues. Per the germline V gene, CDR1 is SGHTS and CDR2 is YDEGEE. V lost 3 bases and J 0 bases, leaving 12 bases between the germline ends. The CDR3 is CASSWRAGMNTEAFF. The CDR3 DNA reads TGTGCCAGCAGCTGGCGGGCGGGAATGAACACTGAAGCTTTCTTT.

The chain employs TRBV6-1 and TRBJ2-7; TRBD1 matches 9 bases. Germline assignment: CDR1 MNHNS and CDR2 SASEGT. V was pared by 8 bases and J by 7 bases, with 9 bases of the junction left unmatched. The CDR3 contains 13 residues. The CDR3 loop is CASSGTGMKEQYF. CDR3 nucleotides: TGTGCCAGCTCCGGGACAGGGATGAAGGAGCAGTACTTC.

The chain recombines TRBV11-3 with TRBJ2-1; 7 positions agree with TRBD1. This CDR3 has 15 residues. Trimming took 5 bases from V and 8 from J; bases not matched to a gene: 12. Germline loops: CDR1 SGHNT, CDR2 YENEEA. The CDR3 is CASSTNPGGWHEQFF. The CDR3 DNA follows: TGTGCCAGCAGCACAAACCCAGGGGGTTGGCATGAGCAGTTCTTC.

The sample holds one count of this clone. The rearrangement links TRBV19 to TRBJ2-7, with a possible D match to TRBD1 (6 bases). With 4 bases removed from V and 0 bases from J, the gap between germline ends came to 13 bases. Germline V gives CDR1 LNHDA, CDR2 SQIVND (reference sequence). The CDR3 is 15 residues long. The CDR3 region is CASSTGQFGSYEQYF. CDR3 bases: TGTGCCAGTAGTACCGGACAGTTCGGCTCCTACGAGCAGTACTTC.

The genes are TRBV25-1 and TRBJ2-1; 11 nucleotides line up with TRBD2. Trimming took 7 bases from V and 8 from J; bases not matched to a gene: 1. The germline gives CDR1 MGHDK, CDR2 SYGVNS. The CDR3 extends over 12 amino acids. This chain's CDR3 is CASKLAGDEQFF. The DNA of the CDR3 is TGTGCCAGCAAACTAGCGGGAGATGAGCAGTTCTTC.

A remark on this clone: This same CDR3 is encoded by further DNA sequences in the sample. The rearrangement links TRBV7-9 to TRBJ2-7, with D possibly being TRBD2 (5 bases). V was cut by 5 bases and J by 4 bases, with 9 bases left in between. The CDR3 totals 12 residues. The germline V gene has CDR1 SEHNR and CDR2 FQNEAQ (reference sequence). CDR3 amino acids: CASSRTSYEQYF. Here the CDR3 DNA reads TGTGCCAGCAGCCGAACTAGTTACGAGCAGTACTTC.

This chain connects TRBV19 to TRBJ2-7; possibly TRBD1 for D (6 bases). Per germline, CDR1 LNHDA and CDR2 SQIVND (reference sequence). The CDR3 is 13 residues long. The V and J ends lost 5 bases and 2 bases respectively, with 10 bases between them. CDR3 coding DNA: TGTGCCAGTAGTTGGACAGCGACCTACGAGCAGTACTTC. This translates into CASSWTATYEQYF.

The chain joins TRBV10-1 to TRBJ2-1; 7 bases align to TRBD1. J gave up 4 bases and V 7 bases, and 16 bases lay outside the gene matches. Germline CDR1 reads WNHNN; CDR2 reads SYGVQD (reference sequence). The CDR3 has 17 amino acids. The CDR3 reads CASKEPPGTARYNEQFF. The CDR3 DNA is TGCGCCAGCAAGGAACCCCCCGGGACAGCCAGATACAATGAGCAGTTCTTC.

The rearrangement joins TRBV19 to TRBJ1-2, with unresolved D. Germline lookup yields CDR1 LNHDA and CDR2 SQIVND (reference sequence). V was shortened by 0 bases and J by 3 bases, with 11 bases between the two germline ends. The CDR3 spans 15 residues. Written as DNA, the CDR3 is TGTGCCAGTAGTATAGATCTGGCCGGGGACTATGGCTACACCTTC. Amino acid sequence: CASSIDLAGDYGYTF.

The chain links TRBV6-6 to TRBJ1-1, with D unresolved. Germline-derived CDR1 and CDR2 are MNHNY and SVGAGI (reference sequence). There are 13 residues in the CDR3. The chain's CDR3 is CASPPGLNTEAFF. As DNA, the CDR3 is TGTGCTTCACCCCCAGGATTGAACACTGAAGCTTTCTTT.